This T cell receptor beta chain was identified during a study of T cells in Graves' hyperthyroidism and ophthalmopathy. The investigators amplified TCR beta CDR3 regions from RNA transcripts. The HTBI set primed first-round TCR CDR3 RT-PCR. MiXCR, run by TCRdb on the multiplex PCR reads, gives a single entry per CDR3 protein. This sample yields some 360,000 distinct CDR3 sequences, of which approximately 15% are seen a single time; approximately 11% belongs to the top ten. This clonotype was counted at least ten times. The receptor was isolated from an older woman with Graves' hyperthyroidism. The sample taken for sequencing was blood.

DNA of the CDR3: TGTGCCAGCAGTCAAGAAGGGCGGGAGACCCAGTACTTC. Translated: CASSQEGRETQYF. The rearrangement links TRBV12-3 or TRBV12-4 to TRBJ2-5, with D uncertain. This CDR3 has 13 residues. Trimming took off 5 bases at V and 5 bases at J, with 12 bases between the two ends.